The 18 T cell receptor beta chains reported below all come from one sample, sequenced in a study of blood T cell repertoires in COVID-19. Produced via immunoSEQ multiplex PCR; TCRdb's table is partial and in-frame only. The table includes approximately 52,000 clones, roughly 90% detected once. Sequenced: peripheral blood. The receptors come from a human donor with active COVID-19. The donor label of this sample is uncertain.

The rearrangement links TRBV2 to TRBJ2-1; the D gene is possibly TRBD2 (7 bases). The CDR3 has 11 amino acids. Germline CDR1 is SNHLY and CDR2 is FYNNEI. CDR3 protein: CAGGGAREQFF. CDR3 bases: TGTGCAGGTGGGGGGGCCAGGGAGCAGTTCTTC.

There are a few counts of this clone. The V gene is TRBV21-1, the J gene TRBJ2-7; the table names TRBD1, a call not compared with the DNA. TRBV21-1 is a pseudogene locus. The CDR3 is made up of 15 amino acids. CDR3 amino acids: CASSIHHKTAYEQYV. CDR3 bases: TGTGCCAGCAGCATACATCACAAGACAGCCTACGAGCAGTACGTC.

The chain combines TRBV7-2 with TRBJ2-7; D is perhaps TRBD1 (6 bases). With 5 bases removed from V and 0 bases from J, the gap between germline ends came to 14 bases. Germline CDR1 SGHTA, CDR2 FQGNSA. There are 15 residues in the CDR3. This CDR3 is CASSPGHLSSYEQYV. The CDR3 region has the DNA TGTGCCAGCAGCCCGGGACACCTCAGCTCCTACGAGCAGTACGTC.

This chain links TRBV5-1 with TRBJ2-2, with 9 bases identical to TRBD1. The V gene end was trimmed by 1 base and the J gene end by 9 bases; junction bases not matched to a gene: 7. From germline, CDR1 is SGHRS and CDR2 YFSETQ. The CDR3 is made up of 15 amino acids. The CDR3 DNA is TGCGCCAGCAGCTTGTCGACAACAGGGGGCCGGGAGCTGTTTTTT. Translation: CASSLSTTGGRELFF. Complete variable domain (other parts from reference TRBV5-1 and TRBJ2-2): KAGVTQTPRYLIKTRGQQVTLSCSPISGHRSVSWYQQTPGQGLQFLFEYFSETQRNKGNFPGRFSGRQFSNSRSEMNVSTLELGDSALYLCASSLSTTGGRELFFGEGSRLTVL.

The chain joins TRBV7-9 to TRBJ2-3; TRBD2 agrees at 7 bases. This CDR3 region has 14 residues. Losses at the gene ends were 5 bases for V and 4 bases for J; bases not matched to a gene: 6. Germline V gene sequence: CDR1 SEHNR, CDR2 FQNEAQ (reference sequence). DNA for the CDR3: TGTGCCAGCAGCCCCGCCGCGGGAGCAGATACGCAGTATTTT. It specifies CASSPAAGADTQYF.

The rearrangement links TRBV27 to TRBJ2-1, with unresolved D. CDR1 and CDR2 (germline): MNHEY, SMNVEV (reference sequence). The CDR3 runs 14 residues. Trimming stripped 2 bases from V and 3 bases from J, with 8 bases between. CDR3 DNA sequence: TGTGCCAGCAGTTTAACAGTAAACTACAATGAGCAGTTCTTC. It translates to CASSLTVNYNEQFF.

The V and J genes are TRBV28 and TRBJ1-5; no clear D. Germline V gene lookup returns CDR1 MDHEN and CDR2 SYDVKM. This CDR3 region has 13 residues. Trimming left V 7 bases short and J 1 base short, with 8 bases between. Here the CDR3 DNA reads TGTGCCAGCATCGGGAGGAGCAATCAGCCCCAGCATTTT. It codes for CASIGRSNQPQHF.

The chain employs TRBV5-1 and TRBJ2-1; TRBD2 matches 7 bases. J was trimmed by 8 bases and V by 4 bases; bases with no gene match: 3. Germline V gene sequence: CDR1 SGHRS, CDR2 YFSETQ. CDR3 size: 12 residues. CDR3 loop: CASSPGGDEQFF. The CDR3 DNA follows: TGCGCCAGCAGCCCTGGGGGGGATGAGCAGTTCTTC.

This sequence joins TRBV27 and TRBJ2-7; 11 bases map to TRBD1. The CDR3 is made up of 15 amino acids. Germline V CDR1 and CDR2: MNHEY, SMNVEV (reference sequence). The junction had 5 bases not matched to a gene; V was cut back by 3 bases and J by 4 bases. CDR3 bases: TGTGCCAGCAGTTTCCGGACAGGGGGCGCTTACGAGCAGTACTTC. It encodes CASSFRTGGAYEQYF.

This chain connects TRBV9 to TRBJ1-2; no definite D call. Between the trimmed V and J ends, which lost 0 bases and 2 bases, there was a span of 17 bases. The CDR3 has 17 amino acids. The germline gives CDR1 SGDLS, CDR2 YYNGEE. CDR3 sequence reads: CASSVEVGEGSNYGYTF. DNA for the CDR3: TGTGCCAGCAGCGTAGAAGTCGGGGAGGGATCCAACTATGGCTACACCTTC.

This clone was observed a single time. The chain carries TRBV19 and TRBJ2-3; no definite D call. The CDR3 is 14 amino acids. Between the trimmed V and J ends, which lost 3 bases and 1 base, there was a span of 8 bases. Germline CDR1 is LNHDA and CDR2 is SQIVND (reference sequence). CDR3 in amino acids: CASSIDTGTDTQYF. The CDR3 DNA sequence: TGTGCCAGTAGTATCGACACCGGCACAGATACGCAGTATTTT.

V gene TRBV25-1 combines with J gene TRBJ2-1; 9 nucleotides align to TRBD2. Germline lookup yields CDR1 MGHDK and CDR2 SYGVNS. The CDR3 spans 17 residues. V shed 2 bases, J shed 6 bases, and the junction held 11 bases outside the gene matches. The CDR3 reads CASSEGLSGRATNEQFF. The CDR3 nucleotides are TGTGCCAGCAGTGAAGGGCTTAGCGGGAGAGCTACCAATGAGCAGTTCTTC.

The chain is built from TRBV3-1 (or the pseudogene TRBV3-2) and TRBJ2-3; 13 bases map to TRBD2. V gave up 1 base and J gave up 1 base; unmatched junction bases: 5. The CDR3 contains 18 residues. The germline V gene has CDR1 LGHDT and CDR2 YNNKEL (reference sequence). The CDR3 spells CASSQGTSGRLRTDTQYF. The CDR3 nucleotides are TGTGCCAGCAGCCAAGGGACTAGCGGGAGACTCCGCACAGATACGCAGTATTTT.

The chain joins TRBV7-9 to TRBJ2-6; 7 nucleotides align to TRBD1. Germline V gene sequence: CDR1 SEHNR, CDR2 FQNEAQ (reference sequence). This CDR3 contains 16 residues. Losses at the gene ends were 4 bases for V and 2 bases for J; bases not matched to a gene: 5. CDR3: CASSSRQGPGANVLTF. In nucleotides, the CDR3 is TGTGCCAGCAGCTCTAGACAGGGACCTGGGGCCAACGTCCTGACTTTC. The variable domain in full, with the rest retrieved from reference TRBV7-9 and TRBJ2-6, is DTGVSQNPRHKITKRGQNVTFRCDPISEHNRLYWYRQTLGQGPEFLTYFQNEAQLEKSRLLSDRFSAERPKGSFSTLEIQRTEQGDSAMYLCASSSRQGPGANVLTFGAGSRLTVL.

Concerning this clone itself: This sample also contains other DNA sequences that code for the same CDR3. The chain joins TRBV5-1 to TRBJ1-4; TRBD1 aligns across 7 bases. This CDR3 contains 15 residues. V shed 0 bases, J shed 6 bases, and the junction held 5 bases outside the gene matches. Germline CDR1 reads SGHRS; CDR2 reads YFSETQ. The CDR3 protein is CASSLGDRAYEKLFF. The CDR3 bases are TGCGCCAGCAGCTTGGGAGACAGGGCATATGAAAAACTGTTTTTT.

The chain has TRBV2 and TRBJ1-1, with D hard to call. V lost 10 bases and J 1 base, leaving 13 bases between the germline ends. From germline, CDR1 is SNHLY and CDR2 FYNNEI. The CDR3 is made up of 13 amino acids. CDR3 sequence (DNA): TGTGCCATTAAACGAGATTCGAACACTGAAGCTTTCTTT. Its protein product is CAIKRDSNTEAFF.

The V gene is TRBV9, the J gene TRBJ2-1, with D perhaps TRBD2 (6 bases). The CDR3 spans 16 residues. Trimming removed 0 bases from V and 4 bases from J, with 14 bases in between. From germline, CDR1 is SGDLS and CDR2 YYNGEE. CDR3 in DNA: TGTGCCAGCAGCGTAGATCTGGCGGGAAGATACAATGAGCAGTTCTTC. Amino acids: CASSVDLAGRYNEQFF.

The rearrangement joins TRBV7-9 to TRBJ2-5, with D possibly TRBD2 on 5 matching bases. The length of the CDR3 is 14 residues. Germline CDR1 is SEHNR and CDR2 is FQNEAQ (reference sequence). Trimming removed 1 base at V and 5 bases at J, with 11 bases between. The CDR3: CASSLEVSGETQYF. DNA for the CDR3: TGTGCCAGCAGCTTAGAAGTGTCGGGGGAGACCCAGTACTTC. The full variable domain, its missing parts supplied by reference TRBV7-9 and TRBJ2-5, is DTGVSQNPRHKITKRGQNVTFRCDPISEHNRLYWYRQTLGQGPEFLTYFQNEAQLEKSRLLSDRFSAERPKGSFSTLEIQRTEQGDSAMYLCASSLEVSGETQYFGPGTRLLVL.